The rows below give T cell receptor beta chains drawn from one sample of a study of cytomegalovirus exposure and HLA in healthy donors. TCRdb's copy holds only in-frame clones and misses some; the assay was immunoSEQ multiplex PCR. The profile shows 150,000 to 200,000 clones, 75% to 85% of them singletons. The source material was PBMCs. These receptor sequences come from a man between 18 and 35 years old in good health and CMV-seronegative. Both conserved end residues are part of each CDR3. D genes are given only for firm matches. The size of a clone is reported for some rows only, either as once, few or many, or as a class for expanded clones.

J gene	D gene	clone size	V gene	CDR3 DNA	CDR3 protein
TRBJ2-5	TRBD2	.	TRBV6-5	TGTGCCAGCAGTTATCAGCGAGGGAGGGAGGCCCAGTACTTC	CASSYQRGREAQYF
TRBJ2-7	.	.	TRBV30	TGTGCCTGGAGTCTGAACCGACAGACCTACGAGCAGTACTTC	CAWSLNRQTYEQYF
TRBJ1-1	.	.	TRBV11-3	TGTGCCAGCAGCTGGGGGGATCGGGACGCGAACACTGAAGCTTTCTTT	CASSWGDRDANTEAFF
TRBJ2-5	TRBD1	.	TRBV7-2	TGTGCCAGCAGTCCTGACAGGGGCGCCCTAAAGACCCAGTACTTC	CASSPDRGALKTQYF
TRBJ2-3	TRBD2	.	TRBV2	TGTGCCAGCAGTCGCGGGAGGGGTGCGGATACGCAGTATTTT	CASSRGRGADTQYF
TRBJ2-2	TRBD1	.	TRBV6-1	TGTGCCAGCAGTAGGGGACAGTCCACCGGGGAGCTGTTTTTT	CASSRGQSTGELFF
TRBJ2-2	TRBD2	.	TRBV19	TGTGCCAGTAGTAGGGGACTAGCGGGAGGGCGGGAGCTGTTTTTT	CASSRGLAGGRELFF
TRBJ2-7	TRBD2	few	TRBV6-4	TGTGCCAGCAGTGACTCGCCGACTAGCGGGACAACCTACGAGCAGTACTTC	CASSDSPTSGTTYEQYF
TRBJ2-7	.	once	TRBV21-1	TGTGCCAGCAGCAAAGATTCCAGCGGAGCCCCCTACGAGCAGTACTTC	CASSKDSSGAPYEQYF
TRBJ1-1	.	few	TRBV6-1	TGTGCCAGCAAATCGCTAGGGAACACTGAAGCTTTCTTT	CASKSLGNTEAFF
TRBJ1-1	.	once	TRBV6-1	TGTGCCAGCAGTGAGAACAGGGATCTTGAGAGTGAAGCTTTCTTT	CASSENRDLESEAFF
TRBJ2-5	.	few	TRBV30	TGTGCCTGGAGGTCGGACTGGCGTAAAGAGACCCAGTACTTC	CAWRSDWRKETQYF
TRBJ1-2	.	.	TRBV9	TGTGCCAGCAGCGTAGTGGAACTAGGTCGGACGGATTATGGCTACACCTTC	CASSVVELGRTDYGYTF
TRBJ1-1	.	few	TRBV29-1	TGCAGCGTTGATCCAGGGAACACTGAAGCTTTCTTT	CSVDPGNTEAFF
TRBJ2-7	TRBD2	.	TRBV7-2	TGTGCCAGCAGCTTGACTAGCGGGAGTGGGTACGAGCAGTACTTC	CASSLTSGSGYEQYF
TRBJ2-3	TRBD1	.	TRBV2	TGTGCCAGCAGCACCGGGACAGGGGTCCTCACAGATACGCAGTATTTT	CASSTGTGVLTDTQYF
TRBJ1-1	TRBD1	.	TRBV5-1	TGCGCCAGCAGCTTGCGGACAGGGGGCGGGTTGGGCACTGAAGCTTTCTTT	CASSLRTGGGLGTEAFF
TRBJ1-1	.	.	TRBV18	TGTGCCAGCTCACCAGGGGGGGAAACTGAAGCTTTCTTT	CASSPGGETEAFF
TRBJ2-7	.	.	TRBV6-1	TGTGCCAGCAGTGAACACCCAGGGTATGACTACGAGCAGTACTTC	CASSEHPGYDYEQYF
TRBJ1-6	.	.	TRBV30	TGTGCCTGGAGTCCGGACATCAGTTCACCCCTCCACTTT	CAWSPDISSPLHF
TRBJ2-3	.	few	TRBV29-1	TGCAGCGTTGAAACAGGGATAGCGCAGTATTTT	CSVETGIAQYF
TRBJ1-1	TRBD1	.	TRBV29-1	TGCAGCGTTGGGACAGGGAATGAAGCTTTCTTT	CSVGTGNEAFF
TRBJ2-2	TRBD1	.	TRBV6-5	TGTGCCAGCAGGCCGGGACAGGGGGCCGGGGAGCTGTTTTTT	CASRPGQGAGELFF
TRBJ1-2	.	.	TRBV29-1	TGCAGCGTTGAAGATGGGCAAGCTAATGGCTACACCTTC	CSVEDGQANGYTF
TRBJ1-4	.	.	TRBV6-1	TGTGCCAGCAATCTAGGCAATTCCGGGGAAAAACTGTTTTTT	CASNLGNSGEKLFF
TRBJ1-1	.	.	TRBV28	TGTGCCAGCAGTTTATCTAGGGGAACTGAAGCTTTCTTT	CASSLSRGTEAFF
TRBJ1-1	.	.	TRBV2	TGTGCCAGCAGTGAGGCAGGGGAGACTGAAGCTTTCTTT	CASSEAGETEAFF
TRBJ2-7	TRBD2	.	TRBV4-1	TGCGCCAGCAGCCACCCGGGACTAGCTGAGCAGTACTTC	CASSHPGLAEQYF